These 5 T cell receptor beta chains were sequenced from one sample in a study of blood T cell repertoires in COVID-19. Profiling relied on immunoSEQ multiplex PCR, and the TCRdb table lists in-frame clones only, not all of them. The repertoire consists of 200,000 to 250,000 clones, with more than 75% occurring once and the leading ten covering 6% to 7.5%. What was sequenced was PBMCs or T cells enriched from blood (not recorded which). These TCRs come from a woman in her thirties or forties with acute COVID-19.

The CDR3 DNA is TGCGCCAGCAGCCAAGCGGGACAGGGAAGGAGCACAGATACGCAGTATTTT. This encodes CASSQAGQGRSTDTQYF. The chain links TRBV4-1 to TRBJ2-3, with TRBD1 matching over 9 bases. Trimming cost V 1 base and J 0 bases; bases outside gene matches: 5. The germline V gene has CDR1 MGHRA and CDR2 YSYEKL. This CDR3 is built from 17 residues.

The chain uses TRBV29-1 and TRBJ2-1; D possibly corresponds to TRBD2 (6 bases). CDR3 length: 11 residues. Looked up from germline, CDR1 is SQVTM and CDR2 is ANQGSEA. Trimming took off 8 bases at V and 6 bases at J, with 11 bases between the two ends. The CDR3 DNA follows: TGCAGCTTCGGGGACTTCAATGAGCAGTTCTTC. Its protein product is CSFGDFNEQFF.

The chain joins TRBV11-1 to TRBJ1-1; D uncertain. Germline V CDR1 and CDR2: SGHAT, FQDESV (reference sequence). Deletions cut 5 bases from V and 0 bases from J, with 7 bases between. This CDR3 comprises 13 residues. CDR3 sequence reads: CASSKRLNTEAFF. The CDR3, as DNA: TGTGCCAGCAGCAAGAGGCTGAACACTGAAGCTTTCTTT.

The chain recombines TRBV19 with TRBJ2-3, with TRBD1 matching over 10 bases. The CDR3 is made up of 15 amino acids. Germline V gene data show CDR1 as LNHDA and CDR2 as SQIVND (reference sequence). The J segment lost 4 bases and the V segment lost 3 bases, leaving 4 bases of the junction unmatched. CDR3 amino acids: CASSMYGQGADTQYF. The CDR3 coding sequence is TGTGCCAGTAGTATGTACGGACAGGGGGCAGATACGCAGTATTTT.

The V gene is TRBV5-4, the J gene TRBJ1-3; a weak D match, TRBD1 (5 bases). V lost 4 bases to trimming and J lost 1 base, with 9 bases between them. The CDR3 runs 14 residues. The V gene's germline CDR1 is SGHNT and CDR2 YYREEE (reference sequence). CDR3 DNA sequence: TGTGCCAGCAGCCCCAGGGTTTCTGGAAACACCATATATTTT. It yields the protein CASSPRVSGNTIYF. Full variable domain (rest looked up from reference TRBV5-4 and TRBJ1-3): ETGVTQSPTHLIKTRGQQVTLRCSSQSGHNTVSWYQQALGQGPQFIFQYYREEENGRGNFPPRFSGLQFPNYSSELNVNALELDDSALYLCASSPRVSGNTIYFGEGSWLTVV.